This TCR beta chain was recorded in a study of blood T cell repertoires in COVID-19. For the study at large: Whether acute or convalescent, the COVID-19 samples came from the United States, Italy and Spain. PBMCs, B-cell-depleted T cells, or T cells were the source of the cDNA or gDNA that made up the material.

How the authors handled the data: By means of reference gene primer amplification, nucleated cell counts were estimated. The table came from immunoSEQ multiplex PCR; TCRdb's copy has only in-frame clones and leaves some out. V and J calls and clone size are those listed in that table; D and trimming were worked out from the DNA. Of approximately 260,000 clones listed, 65% to 80% are singletons. V lost 6 bases to trimming and J lost 6 bases, with 14 bases between them. Germline V gene lookup returns CDR1 SGHTA and CDR2 FQGNSA. This CDR3 is 14 amino acids long. Only one count was recorded for this clone.

The receptor was derived from a woman between 40 and 50 years old with active or convalescent COVID-19. The sample was peripheral blood. The chain couples TRBV7-2 to TRBJ2-2, with TRBD2 as a possible D gene (5 bases). CDR3 sequence (DNA): TGTGCCAGCAGTACACCGGGATATCCCGGGGAGCTGTTTTTT. Amino acids: CASSTPGYPGELFF.